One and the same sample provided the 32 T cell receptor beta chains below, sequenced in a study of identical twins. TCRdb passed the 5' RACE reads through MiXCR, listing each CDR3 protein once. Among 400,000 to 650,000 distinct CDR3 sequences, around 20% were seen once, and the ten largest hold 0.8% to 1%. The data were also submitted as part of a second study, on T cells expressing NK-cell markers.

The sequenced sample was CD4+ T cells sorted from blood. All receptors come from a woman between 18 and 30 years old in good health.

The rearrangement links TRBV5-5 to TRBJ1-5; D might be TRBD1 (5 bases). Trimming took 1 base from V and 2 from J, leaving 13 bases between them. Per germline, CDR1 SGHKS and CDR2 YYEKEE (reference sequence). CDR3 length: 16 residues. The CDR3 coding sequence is TGTGCCAGCAGCTTGAGGGGTGGTTTGGGCAATCAGCCCCAGCATTTT. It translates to CASSLRGGLGNQPQHF.

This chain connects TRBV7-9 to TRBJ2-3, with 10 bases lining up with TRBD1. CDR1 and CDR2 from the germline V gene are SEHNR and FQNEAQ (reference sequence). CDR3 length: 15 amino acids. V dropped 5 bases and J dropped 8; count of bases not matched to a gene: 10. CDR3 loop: CASSPRDRGDITQYF. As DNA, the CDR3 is TGTGCCAGCAGCCCGCGGGACAGGGGAGATATTACGCAGTATTTT.

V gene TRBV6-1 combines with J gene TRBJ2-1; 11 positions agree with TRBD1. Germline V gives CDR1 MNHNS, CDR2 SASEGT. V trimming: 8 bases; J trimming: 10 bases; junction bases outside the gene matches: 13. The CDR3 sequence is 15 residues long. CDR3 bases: TGTGCCAGCGGCCCCGGGACAGGGGGTCCGGTCGAGCAGTTCTTC. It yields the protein CASGPGTGGPVEQFF.

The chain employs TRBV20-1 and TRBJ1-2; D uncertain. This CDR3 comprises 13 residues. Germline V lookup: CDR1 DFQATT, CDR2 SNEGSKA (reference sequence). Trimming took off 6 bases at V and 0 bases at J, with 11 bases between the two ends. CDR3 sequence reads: CSALRVTNYGYTF. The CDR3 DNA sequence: TGCAGTGCCCTACGTGTTACTAACTATGGCTACACCTTC.

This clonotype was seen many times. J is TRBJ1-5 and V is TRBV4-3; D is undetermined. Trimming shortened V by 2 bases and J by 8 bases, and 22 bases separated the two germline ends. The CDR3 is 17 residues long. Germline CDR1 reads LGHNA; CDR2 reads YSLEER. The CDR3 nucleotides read TGCGCCAGCAGCCAATCCCTTGTGGCCCTACCTACGGAGCCCCAGCATTTT. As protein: CASSQSLVALPTEPQHF.

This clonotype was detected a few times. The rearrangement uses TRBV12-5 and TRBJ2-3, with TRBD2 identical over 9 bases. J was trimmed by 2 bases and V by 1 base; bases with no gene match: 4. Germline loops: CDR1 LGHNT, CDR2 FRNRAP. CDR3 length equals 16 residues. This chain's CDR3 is CASGLALAGHTDTQYF. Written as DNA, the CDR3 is TGTGCTAGTGGTTTGGCCCTAGCGGGACACACAGATACGCAGTATTTT.

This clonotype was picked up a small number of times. The CDR3 sequence is CASSYYGTGRNSPLHF. The CDR3 DNA reads as TGTGCCAGCAGTTACTACGGGACAGGGAGAAATTCACCCCTCCACTTT. The J gene is TRBJ1-6, the V gene TRBV6-5, with 9 positions matching TRBD1. Unmatched junction bases numbered 5, after V lost 1 base and J lost 7 bases. Looked up from germline, CDR1 is MNHEY and CDR2 is SVGAGI. CDR3 length: 16 residues.

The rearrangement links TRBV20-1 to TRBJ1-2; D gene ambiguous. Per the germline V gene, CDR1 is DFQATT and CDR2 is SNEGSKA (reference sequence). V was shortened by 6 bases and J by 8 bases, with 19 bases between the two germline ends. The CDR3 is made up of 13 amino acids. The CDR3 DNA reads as TGCAGTGCGCCCCGCCGGGAATCTATGGGCTACACCTTC. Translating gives CSAPRRESMGYTF.

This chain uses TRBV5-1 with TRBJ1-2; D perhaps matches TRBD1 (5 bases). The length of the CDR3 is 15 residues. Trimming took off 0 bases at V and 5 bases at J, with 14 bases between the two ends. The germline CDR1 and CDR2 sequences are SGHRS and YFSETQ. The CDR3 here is CASSLAERGVYGYTF. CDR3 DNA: TGCGCCAGCAGCTTGGCCGAGAGGGGTGTTTATGGCTACACCTTC. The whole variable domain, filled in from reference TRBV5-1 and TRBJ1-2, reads KAGVTQTPRYLIKTRGQQVTLSCSPISGHRSVSWYQQTPGQGLQFLFEYFSETQRNKGNFPGRFSGRQFSNSRSEMNVSTLELGDSALYLCASSLAERGVYGYTFGSGTRLTVV.

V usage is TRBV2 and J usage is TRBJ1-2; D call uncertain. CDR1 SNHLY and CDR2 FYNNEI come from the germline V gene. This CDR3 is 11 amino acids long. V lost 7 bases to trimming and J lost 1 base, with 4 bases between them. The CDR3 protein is CASTLNYGYTF. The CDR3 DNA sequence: TGTGCCAGCACCCTTAACTATGGCTACACCTTC.

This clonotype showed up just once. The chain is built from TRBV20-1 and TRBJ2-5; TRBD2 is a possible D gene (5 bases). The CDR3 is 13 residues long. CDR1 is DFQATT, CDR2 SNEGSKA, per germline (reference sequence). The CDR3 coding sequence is TGCAGCTGCAGACTAACGGCACAAGAGACCCAGTACTTC. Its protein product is CSCRLTAQETQYF.

The CDR3 here is CASSLGRDYYEQYF. CDR3 coding DNA: TGTGCCAGCAGCTTAGGGAGGGATTACTACGAGCAGTACTTC. The chain couples TRBV11-2 to TRBJ2-7, with D perhaps TRBD2 (6 bases). V dropped 1 base and J dropped 3 bases, with 10 bases sitting between them. CDR3 length: 14 residues. Germline values: CDR1 SGHAT, CDR2 FQNNGV.

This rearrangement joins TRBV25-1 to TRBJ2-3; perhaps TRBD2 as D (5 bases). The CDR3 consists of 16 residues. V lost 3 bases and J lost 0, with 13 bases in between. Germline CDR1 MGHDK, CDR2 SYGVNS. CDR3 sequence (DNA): TGTGCCAGCAGTGACCGTAGCGTGGGGAGCACAGATACGCAGTATTTT. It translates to CASSDRSVGSTDTQYF.

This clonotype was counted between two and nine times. CDR3 DNA sequence: TGTGCCATCAGTATTGACAGGGTTTTCTATGGCTACACCTTC. This sequence encodes CAISIDRVFYGYTF. V gene TRBV10-3 combines with J gene TRBJ1-2; the match to TRBD1 covers 7 bases. This CDR3 contains 14 residues. The ends lost 5 bases at V and 4 bases at J; junction bases unmatched: 7. CDR1 is ENHRY and CDR2 is SYGVKD in the germline V gene.

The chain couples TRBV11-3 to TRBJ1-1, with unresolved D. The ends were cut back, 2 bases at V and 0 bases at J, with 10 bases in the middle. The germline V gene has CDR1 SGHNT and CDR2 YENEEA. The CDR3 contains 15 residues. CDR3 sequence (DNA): TGTGCCAGCAGCTTAATCCCAGCGTTGAACACTGAAGCTTTCTTT. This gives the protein CASSLIPALNTEAFF.

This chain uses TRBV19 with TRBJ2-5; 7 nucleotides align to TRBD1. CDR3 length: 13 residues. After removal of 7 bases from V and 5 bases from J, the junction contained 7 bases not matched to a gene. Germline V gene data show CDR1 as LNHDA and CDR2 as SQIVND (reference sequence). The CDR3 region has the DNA TGTGCCAGTACCAAGACAGGGCGGGAGACCCAGTACTTC. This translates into CASTKTGRETQYF. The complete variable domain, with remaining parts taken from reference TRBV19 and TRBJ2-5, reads DGGITQSPKYLFRKEGQNVTLSCEQNLNHDAMYWYRQDPGQGLRLIYYSQIVNDFQKGDIAEGYSVSREKKESFPLTVTSAQKNPTAFYLCASTKTGRETQYFGPGTRLLVL.

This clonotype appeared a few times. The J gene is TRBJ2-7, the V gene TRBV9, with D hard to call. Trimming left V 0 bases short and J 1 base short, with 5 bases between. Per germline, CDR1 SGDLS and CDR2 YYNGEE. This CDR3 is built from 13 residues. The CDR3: CASSVGTSYEQYF. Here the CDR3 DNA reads TGTGCCAGCAGCGTAGGCACGTCCTACGAGCAGTACTTC.

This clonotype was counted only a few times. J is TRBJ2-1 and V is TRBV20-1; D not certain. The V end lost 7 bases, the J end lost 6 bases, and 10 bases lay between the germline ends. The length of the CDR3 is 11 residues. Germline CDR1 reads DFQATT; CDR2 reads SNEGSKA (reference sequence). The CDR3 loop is CSVPSFNEQFF. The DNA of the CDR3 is TGCAGTGTCCCTAGTTTCAATGAGCAGTTCTTC.

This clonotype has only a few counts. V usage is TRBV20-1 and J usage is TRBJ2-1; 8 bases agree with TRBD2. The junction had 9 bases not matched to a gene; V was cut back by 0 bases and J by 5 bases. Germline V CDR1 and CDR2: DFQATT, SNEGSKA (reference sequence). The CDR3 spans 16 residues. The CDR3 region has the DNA TGCAGTGCTAGAGATGGAGGGCGGGGGGTTGACAATGAGCAGTTCTTC. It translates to CSARDGGRGVDNEQFF.

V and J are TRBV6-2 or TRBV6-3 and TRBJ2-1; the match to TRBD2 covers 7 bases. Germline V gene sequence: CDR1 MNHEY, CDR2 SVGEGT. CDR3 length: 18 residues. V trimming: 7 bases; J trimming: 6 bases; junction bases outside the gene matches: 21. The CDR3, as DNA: TGTGCCAGCACTACTTCAAACCCCCGACTAGCCTCTGGCAATGAGCAGTTCTTC. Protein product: CASTTSNPRLASGNEQFF.

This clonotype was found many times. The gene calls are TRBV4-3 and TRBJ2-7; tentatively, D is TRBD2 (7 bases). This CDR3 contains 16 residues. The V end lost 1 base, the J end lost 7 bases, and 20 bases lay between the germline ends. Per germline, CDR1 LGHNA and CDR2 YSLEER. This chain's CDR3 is CASSQVRGEGYEEQYF. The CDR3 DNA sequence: TGCGCCAGCAGCCAAGTAAGGGGGGAGGGCTATGAGGAGCAGTACTTC.

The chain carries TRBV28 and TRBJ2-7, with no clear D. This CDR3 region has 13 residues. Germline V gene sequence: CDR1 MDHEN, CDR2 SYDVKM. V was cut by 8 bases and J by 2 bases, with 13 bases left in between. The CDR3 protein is CASGSDPTYEQYF. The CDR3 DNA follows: TGTGCCAGCGGTAGTGACCCAACCTACGAGCAGTACTTC.

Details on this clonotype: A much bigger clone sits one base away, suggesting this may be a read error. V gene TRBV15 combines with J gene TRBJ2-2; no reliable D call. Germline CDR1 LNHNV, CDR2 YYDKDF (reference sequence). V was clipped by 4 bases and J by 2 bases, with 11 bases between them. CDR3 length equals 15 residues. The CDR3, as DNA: TGTGCCACCAGCAAGGCTAGGCGAAACACCGGGGAGCTGTTTTTT. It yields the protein CATSKARRNTGELFF.

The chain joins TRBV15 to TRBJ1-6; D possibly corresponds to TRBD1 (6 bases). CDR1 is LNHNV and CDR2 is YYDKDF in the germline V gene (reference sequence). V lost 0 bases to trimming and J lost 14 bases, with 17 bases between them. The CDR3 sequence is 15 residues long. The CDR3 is CATSRDVKGRGALHF. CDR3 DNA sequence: TGTGCCACCAGCAGAGATGTAAAGGGAAGGGGGGCCCTCCACTTT.

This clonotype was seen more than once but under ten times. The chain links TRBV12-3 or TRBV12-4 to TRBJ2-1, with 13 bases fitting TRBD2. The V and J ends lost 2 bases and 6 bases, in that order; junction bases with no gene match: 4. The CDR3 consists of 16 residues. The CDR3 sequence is CASSLSRLAGGNEQFF. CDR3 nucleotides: TGTGCCAGCAGTTTATCCCGACTAGCGGGAGGCAATGAGCAGTTCTTC.

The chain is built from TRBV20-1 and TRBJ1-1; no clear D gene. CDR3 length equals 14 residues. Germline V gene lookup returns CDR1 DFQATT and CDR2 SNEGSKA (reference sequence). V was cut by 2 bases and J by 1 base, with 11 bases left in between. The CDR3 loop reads CSARSTTGNTEAFF. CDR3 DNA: TGCAGTGCTAGATCAACTACCGGGAACACTGAAGCTTTCTTT.

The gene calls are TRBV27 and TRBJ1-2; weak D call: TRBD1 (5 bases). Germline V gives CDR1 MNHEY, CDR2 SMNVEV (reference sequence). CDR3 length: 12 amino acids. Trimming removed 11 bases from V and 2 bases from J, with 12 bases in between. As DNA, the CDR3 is TGTGCCCTAGGGGTAGTGAACTATGGCTACACCTTC. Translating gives CALGVVNYGYTF.

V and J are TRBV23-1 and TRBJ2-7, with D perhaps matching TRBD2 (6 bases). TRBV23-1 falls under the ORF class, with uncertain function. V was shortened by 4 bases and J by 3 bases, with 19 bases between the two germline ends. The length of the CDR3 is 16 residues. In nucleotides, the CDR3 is TGCGCCAGCAGTCTAACTATAGGCGGGATCAACTACGAGCAGTACTTC. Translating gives CASSLTIGGINYEQYF.

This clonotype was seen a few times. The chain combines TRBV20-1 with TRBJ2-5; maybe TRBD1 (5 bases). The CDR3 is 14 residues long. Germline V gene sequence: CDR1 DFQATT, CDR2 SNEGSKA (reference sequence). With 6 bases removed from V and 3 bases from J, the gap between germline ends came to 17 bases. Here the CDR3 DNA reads TGCAGTGCCCGTTTGGGGCAGGGTAAAGAGACCCAGTACTTC. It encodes CSARLGQGKETQYF.

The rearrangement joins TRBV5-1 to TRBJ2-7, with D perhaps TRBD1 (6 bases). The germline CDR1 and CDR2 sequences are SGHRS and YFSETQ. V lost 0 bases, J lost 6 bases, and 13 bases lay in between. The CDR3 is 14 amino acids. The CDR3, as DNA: TGCGCCAGCAGCTTGGACTGGGGACACGGCGAGCAGTACTTC. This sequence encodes CASSLDWGHGEQYF.

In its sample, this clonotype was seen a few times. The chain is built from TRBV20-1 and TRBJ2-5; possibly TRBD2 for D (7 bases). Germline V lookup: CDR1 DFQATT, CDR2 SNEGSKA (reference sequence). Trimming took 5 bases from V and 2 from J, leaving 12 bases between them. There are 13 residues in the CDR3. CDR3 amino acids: CSAERGGQETQYF. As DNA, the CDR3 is TGCAGTGCTGAGAGGGGGGGACAAGAGACCCAGTACTTC.

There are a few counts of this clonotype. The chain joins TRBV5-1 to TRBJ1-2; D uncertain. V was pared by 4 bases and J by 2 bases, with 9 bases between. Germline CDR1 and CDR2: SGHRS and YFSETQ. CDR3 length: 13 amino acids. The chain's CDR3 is CASSPLRNYGYTF. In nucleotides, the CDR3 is TGCGCCAGCAGCCCGCTGAGAAACTATGGCTACACCTTC.